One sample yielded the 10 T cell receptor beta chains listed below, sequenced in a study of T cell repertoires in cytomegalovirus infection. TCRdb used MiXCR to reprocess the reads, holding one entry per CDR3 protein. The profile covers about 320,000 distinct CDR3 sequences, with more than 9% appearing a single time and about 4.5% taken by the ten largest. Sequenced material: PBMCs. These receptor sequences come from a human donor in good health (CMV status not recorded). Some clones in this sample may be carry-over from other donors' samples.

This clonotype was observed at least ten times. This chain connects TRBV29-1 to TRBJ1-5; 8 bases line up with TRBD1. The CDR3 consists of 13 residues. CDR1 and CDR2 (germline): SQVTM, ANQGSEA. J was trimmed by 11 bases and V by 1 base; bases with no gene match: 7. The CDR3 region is CSVEVGQGGAQHF. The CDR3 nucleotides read TGCAGCGTTGAAGTAGGACAGGGAGGAGCCCAGCATTTT.

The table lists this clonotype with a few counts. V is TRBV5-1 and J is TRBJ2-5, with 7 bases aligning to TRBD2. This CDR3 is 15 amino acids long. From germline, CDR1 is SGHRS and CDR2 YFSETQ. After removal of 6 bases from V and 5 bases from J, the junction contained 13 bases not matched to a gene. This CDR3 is CASTRNGRTEETQYF. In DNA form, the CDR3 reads TGCGCCAGCACCCGGAACGGGAGGACCGAGGAGACCCAGTACTTC.

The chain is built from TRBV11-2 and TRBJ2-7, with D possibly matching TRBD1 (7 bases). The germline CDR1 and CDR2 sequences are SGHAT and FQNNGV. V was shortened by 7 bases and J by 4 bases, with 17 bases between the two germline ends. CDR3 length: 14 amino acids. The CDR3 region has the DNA TGTGCCAGCACTGGGGCGGGACAGCCATACGAGCAGTACTTC. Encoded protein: CASTGAGQPYEQYF.

DNA of the CDR3: TGTGCCAGCAGCTTAGCTTCGGACGGGAATCAGCCCCAGCATTTT. It encodes CASSLASDGNQPQHF. This rearrangement joins TRBV7-3 to TRBJ1-5; D unclear. The germline V gene has CDR1 SGHTA and CDR2 FQGTGA. This CDR3 contains 15 residues. V was clipped by 2 bases and J by 4 bases, with 12 bases between them.

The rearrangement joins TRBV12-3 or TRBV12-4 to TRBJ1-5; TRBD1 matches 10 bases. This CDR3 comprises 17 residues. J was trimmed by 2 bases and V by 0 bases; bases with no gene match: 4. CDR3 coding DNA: TGTGCCAGCAGTTTAGCGGGACAGGGGAGGGGCAATCAGCCCCAGCATTTT. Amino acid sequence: CASSLAGQGRGNQPQHF.

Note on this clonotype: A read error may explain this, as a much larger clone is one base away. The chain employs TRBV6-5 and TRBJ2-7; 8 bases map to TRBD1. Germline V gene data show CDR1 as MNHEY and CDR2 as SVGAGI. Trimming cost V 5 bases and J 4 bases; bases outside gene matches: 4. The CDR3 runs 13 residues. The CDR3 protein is CASSQRTGYEQYF. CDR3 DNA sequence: TGTGCCAGCAGTCAGAGGACAGGGTACGAGCAGTACTTC.

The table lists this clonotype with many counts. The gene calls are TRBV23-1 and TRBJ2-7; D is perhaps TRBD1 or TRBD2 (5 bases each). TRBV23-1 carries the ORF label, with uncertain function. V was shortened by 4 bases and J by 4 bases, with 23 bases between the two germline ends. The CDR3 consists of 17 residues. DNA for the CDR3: TGCGCCAGCAGTCGCCAACCGGGACCCAGATGGCGATACGAGCAGTACTTC. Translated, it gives CASSRQPGPRWRYEQYF.

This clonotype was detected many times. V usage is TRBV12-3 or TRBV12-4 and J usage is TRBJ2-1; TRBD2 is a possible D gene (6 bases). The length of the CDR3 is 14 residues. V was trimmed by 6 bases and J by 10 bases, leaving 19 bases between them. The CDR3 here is CASRPAGTLQEQFF. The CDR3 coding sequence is TGTGCCAGCAGACCCGCGGGAACCCTACAGGAGCAGTTCTTC.

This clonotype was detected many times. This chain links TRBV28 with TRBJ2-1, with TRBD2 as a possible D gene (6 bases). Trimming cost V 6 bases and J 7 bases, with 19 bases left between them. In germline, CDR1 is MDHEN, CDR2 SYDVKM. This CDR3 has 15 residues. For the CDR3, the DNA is TGTGCCAGCAGCCCCGAAAGGGACTTTAGGAATGAGCAGTTCTTC. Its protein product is CASSPERDFRNEQFF.

The CDR3 here is CASSHRRGFTDTQYF. The CDR3 region has the DNA TGTGCCAGCAGCCACAGAAGGGGGTTTACAGATACGCAGTATTTT. V is TRBV7-6 and J is TRBJ2-3, with a tentative D call TRBD1 (6 bases). The CDR3 runs to 15 residues. The V gene's germline CDR1 is SGHVS and CDR2 FNYEAQ. V gave up 5 bases and J gave up 3 bases, with 15 bases separating them. The whole variable domain, filled in from reference TRBV7-6 and TRBJ2-3, reads GAGVSQSPRYKVTKRGQDVALRCDPISGHVSLYWYRQALGQGPEFLTYFNYEAQQDKSGLPNDRFSAERPEGSISTLTIQRTEQRDSAMYRCASSHRRGFTDTQYFGPGTRLTVL.